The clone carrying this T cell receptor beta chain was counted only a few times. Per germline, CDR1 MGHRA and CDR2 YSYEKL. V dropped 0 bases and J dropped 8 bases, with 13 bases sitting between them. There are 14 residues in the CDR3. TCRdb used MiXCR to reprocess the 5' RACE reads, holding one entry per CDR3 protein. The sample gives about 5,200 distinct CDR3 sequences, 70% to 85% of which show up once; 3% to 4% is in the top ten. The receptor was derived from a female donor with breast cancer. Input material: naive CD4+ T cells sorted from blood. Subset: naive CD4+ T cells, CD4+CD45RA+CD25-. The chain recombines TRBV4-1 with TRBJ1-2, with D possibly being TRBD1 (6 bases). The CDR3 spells CASSQEEQGQGYTF. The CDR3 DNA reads TGCGCCAGCAGCCAAGAGGAGCAGGGGCAAGGCTACACCTTC.